This T cell receptor (beta chain) is from a study of control samples from healthy donors and cancer patients. Repertoires were generated with immunoSEQ multiplex PCR, while TCRdb's copy carries only in-frame clones and drops some. The sample has roughly 120,000 clones; around 89% are singletons. The CDR3 has 16 residues. Per germline, CDR1 SGHRS and CDR2 YFSETQ. The V end lost 4 bases, the J end lost 4 bases, and 19 bases lay between the germline ends. This clonotype originated in a woman between 50 and 59 years old with colorectal cancer. Sequencing input: PBMCs. J is TRBJ2-3 and V is TRBV5-1; D might be TRBD2 (7 bases). This chain's CDR3 is CASSPEGGVPPDTQYF. The CDR3 region has the DNA TGCGCCAGCAGCCCCGAGGGGGGGGTGCCCCCAGATACGCAGTATTTT.